The source of this T cell receptor (beta chain) is a study of technical replicates of blood from several donors listed by TCRdb under 2017. The library was built by means of the immunoSEQ multiplex PCR assay. TCRdb took this table from immuneACCESS and kept in-frame rearrangements with V and J called. Such tables lack part of the clones; where checked against another copy, unresolved V genes explain under half of the gap, and the rest is unexplained. In all, the sample holds tens of thousands of clones, and 95% to 98% of those were seen once. Of the sample, over 0.2% falls within the top ten clones. Regarding this clone: The antigen this receptor binds is unknown. The input lacks base qualities; no much larger clone sits a single base away.

This receptor was taken from a human donor in good health. Material for sequencing was T cells isolated from PBMCs.

The DNA reads TGTGCCAGCAGTACGGACAGAATGATTGAAGCTTTCTTT. Its protein is CASSTDRMIEAFF. The chain links TRBV2 with TRBJ1-1; the D region possibly corresponds to TRBD1 (6 bases align). V is clipped by 5 bases and J by 7 bases, and the sequence between their germline boundaries is 14 bases long. Via the germline V gene, CDR1 is SNHLY and CDR2 FYNNEI. Taken from cysteine to phenylalanine, the CDR3 has 13 residues. CDR3 DNA only is kept here, 39 bases in frame from base 1.